Listed below are T cell receptor beta chains from one sample, sequenced in a study of shared T cell receptors in the human thymus. The assay was immunoSEQ multiplex PCR, and TCRdb's table has in-frame clones only and misses some. The sample yields a few hundred thousand clones, approximately 95% seen once. Input material: thymocytes. Receptor source: a human donor. CDR3s include the opening cysteine and the closing phenylalanine or tryptophan. A D gene is named only where the DNA matches it firmly. Size values are once, few and many counts, or a class for expanded clones, and some rows have none.

>TRBV7-9|NA|TRBJ2-1|NA
TGTGCCAGCAGCTTACCAGGGATCCCTAGCTCCTACAATGAGCAGTTCTTC
CASSLPGIPSSYNEQFF
>TRBV5-6|NA|TRBJ2-7|NA
TGTGCCAGCAGCTTGTCGCCCTACGAGCAGTACTTC
CASSLSPYEQYF
>TRBV7-3|TRBD2|TRBJ2-3|NA
TGTGCCAGCAGCGCCGCGGGGGTTAAGCAGTATTTT
CASSAAGVKQYF
>TRBV2|NA|TRBJ1-2|once
TGTGCCAGCCGGCTGTATGGCTACACCTTC
CASRLYGYTF
>TRBV5-1|TRBD2|TRBJ2-7|NA
TGCGCCAGCAGCTTACAGCGGGGGAGCTCCTACGAGCAGTACTTC
CASSLQRGSSYEQYF
>TRBV19|NA|TRBJ1-4|NA
TGTGCCAGTAGTATTAAGGGAGCTAATGAAAAACTGTTTTTT
CASSIKGANEKLFF
>TRBV27|NA|TRBJ2-7|once
TGTGCCAGCAGTCCGAGGGACAACTACGAGCAGTACTTC
CASSPRDNYEQYF
>TRBV10-3|TRBD1|TRBJ1-2|NA
TGTGCCATCAGTGGAAGACAGGGAGGCTACACCTTC
CAISGRQGGYTF
>TRBV4-3|NA|TRBJ2-3|NA
TGCGCCAGCAGCCAAGGGGTAGTGCTGGCGAGCACAGATACGCAGTATTTT
CASSQGVVLASTDTQYF
>TRBV5-8|TRBD2|TRBJ2-5|NA
TGTGCCAGCAGCTTTCATGGACTAGCGGGAGAAGGGGAAGAGACCCAGTACTTC
CASSFHGLAGEGEETQYF
>TRBV27|TRBD1|TRBJ1-5|few
TGTGCCAGCAGTCTGGGACAGGGGAATAATCAGCCCCAGCATTTT
CASSLGQGNNQPQHF
>TRBV5-1|NA|TRBJ2-7|NA
TGCGCCAGCAGCTTGCGGGACTCAAACCGTGAGCAGTACTTC
CASSLRDSNREQYF
>TRBV2|NA|TRBJ1-3|NA
TGTGCCAGCAGTCCCATCGCCAACACCATATATTTT
CASSPIANTIYF
>TRBV27|NA|TRBJ2-5|NA
TGTGCCAGCAGCCAAAGTCCAGAGACCCAGTACTTC
CASSQSPETQYF
>TRBV9|TRBD2|TRBJ2-3|NA
TGTGCCAGCAGCGCCCCGACTAGCGGGAGTATCGATACGCAGTATTTT
CASSAPTSGSIDTQYF
>TRBV4-1|TRBD2|TRBJ2-7|NA
TGCGCCAGCAGTCCGACTAGCGGCTGGGTGCAGTACTTC
CASSPTSGWVQYF
>TRBV10-1|NA|TRBJ2-1|NA
TGCGCCAGCAGTGCAAATCCTAGCGGGCAGGGGGCCTCACACAATGAGCAGTTCTTC
CASSANPSGQGASHNEQFF
>TRBV19|TRBD1|TRBJ1-1|NA
TGTGCCACCGCGAACCAGGGGGTGAACACTGAAGCTTTCTTT
CATANQGVNTEAFF
>TRBV5-1|NA|TRBJ1-3|NA
TGCGCCAGCAGCTTGGCCGGGCACCACTCTGGAAACACCATATATTTT
CASSLAGHHSGNTIYF
>TRBV6-4|TRBD2|TRBJ2-1|NA
TGTGCCAGCAGTGCGCTAGCGGCGGGGAATGAGCAGTTCTTC
CASSALAAGNEQFF
>TRBV4-1|TRBD2|TRBJ2-1|NA
TGCGCCAGCAGCCAAGATCGCAGTAGGTGGCTAGCGGGTCGCGGGGAGCAGTTCTTC
CASSQDRSRWLAGRGEQFF
>TRBV14|NA|TRBJ2-3|NA
TGTGCCAGCAGCCTTGGGAAGGGGAGTACGCAGTATTTT
CASSLGKGSTQYF
>TRBV27|NA|TRBJ2-7|NA
TGTGCCAGCAGTTCGGTGGGGTCCGAGCAGTACTTC
CASSSVGSEQYF
>TRBV28|TRBD2|TRBJ2-1|once
TGTGCCAGCAGTTTTGGTTTGGCTAGCGGGCCCTGGGGGTCCTACAATGAGCAGTTCTTC
CASSFGLASGPWGSYNEQFF
>TRBV28|NA|TRBJ1-2|NA
TGTGCCAGCAGTGACCGGGACCGAGGCTATGGCTACACCTTC
CASSDRDRGYGYTF
>TRBV6-5|NA|TRBJ1-5|NA
TGTGCCAGCACCTCGTCCACCGCCTGCGATCAGCCCCAGCATTTT
CASTSSTACDQPQHF
>TRBV30|NA|TRBJ1-6|NA
TGTGCCTGGAGTGTACTGAGGGGATCAGGCGCCTCACCCCTCCACTTT
CAWSVLRGSGASPLHF
>TRBV2|NA|TRBJ1-3|NA
TGTGCCAGCAGTGAACATGGGTCCGGAAACACCATATATTTT
CASSEHGSGNTIYF
>TRBV4-2|NA|TRBJ2-7|NA
TGTGCCAGCAGCCGAGGATGGGGGATGATCTACGAGCAGTACTTC
CASSRGWGMIYEQYF
>TRBV29-1|NA|TRBJ2-7|NA
TGCAGCGCCCAAACAGGGGGGGGGTACGAGCAGTACTTC
CSAQTGGGYEQYF
>TRBV19|TRBD2|TRBJ2-3|NA
TGTGCCAGTAGTGAGCCCTCCGTAGCGGGAGCGTCAGATACGCAGTATTTT
CASSEPSVAGASDTQYF
>TRBV19|TRBD1|TRBJ2-7|NA
TGTGCCAGTAGTATAGGAGGGACAGGGGACGGGAGGCCCTACGAGCAGCACTTC
CASSIGGTGDGRPYEQHF
>TRBV19|NA|TRBJ2-1|NA
TGTGCCAGTAGTGCCCCGGGGCCGGTCAACAGTGAGCAGTTCTTC
CASSAPGPVNSEQFF
>TRBV7-6|NA|TRBJ2-7|once
TGTGCCAGCAGCTTACAACAGGGAGTTGAGTACGAGCAGTACTTC
CASSLQQGVEYEQYF
>TRBV19|TRBD2|TRBJ2-1|NA
TGTGCCAGTAGACTAGCGGGAGGTTCCTACAATGAGCAGTTCTTC
CASRLAGGSYNEQFF
>TRBV15|NA|TRBJ1-1|once
TGTGCCACCAGCAGAGATCGGCCCCTCCAAACAACTGAAGCTTTCTTT
CATSRDRPLQTTEAFF
>TRBV6-5|TRBD2|TRBJ2-7|NA
TGTGCCAGCAGACTATTAGCGGGAGTACCCGAGCAGTACTTC
CASRLLAGVPEQYF
>TRBV7-2|NA|TRBJ1-5|NA
TGTGCCAGCAGCCCGATCCCCCCGGAGCCGGGCAATCAGCCCCAGCATTTT
CASSPIPPEPGNQPQHF
>TRBV19|TRBD1|TRBJ2-1|once
TGTGCCAGTAGTATAGCCCCCCGACACCGGACAGGGAGAACCTACAATGAGCAGTTCTTC
CASSIAPRHRTGRTYNEQFF
>TRBV5-4|NA|TRBJ2-2|NA
TGTGCCAGCAGCTTCTCATCGGGGGACACCGGGGAGCTGTTTTTT
CASSFSSGDTGELFF
>TRBV7-7|TRBD1|TRBJ2-7|NA
TGTGCCAGCAGCGTGACCACAGGGGACGAGCAGTACTTC
CASSVTTGDEQYF
>TRBV10-1|NA|TRBJ1-1|NA
TGCGCCAGCAACTCCGGGCCCCAGGAAAAAGCTTTCTTT
CASNSGPQEKAFF
>TRBV28|TRBD2|TRBJ2-2|NA
TGTGCCAGCAGGGGCCTTAGCGGGAGGGCCATAGGAGACACCGGGGAGCTGTTTTTT
CASRGLSGRAIGDTGELFF
>TRBV2|TRBD1|TRBJ1-5|NA
TGTGCCAGCAGTAAAATCCAGGACAGGCCGTATAGCAATCAGCCCCAGCATTTT
CASSKIQDRPYSNQPQHF
>TRBV28|NA|TRBJ2-1|NA
TGTGCCAGCCTCCTCGGTCAGGAGCAGTTCTTC
CASLLGQEQFF
>TRBV5-5|NA|TRBJ2-1|NA
TGTGCCAGCAGCTTAAGATCCCTATGCACGAGCTCCTACAATGAGCAGTTCTTC
CASSLRSLCTSSYNEQFF
>TRBV27|NA|TRBJ1-1|NA
TGTGCCAGCAGTTTGATCCCCAGAACTGAGGCTTTCTTT
CASSLIPRTEAFF
>TRBV6-1|TRBD1|TRBJ1-2|NA
TGTGCCAGCAGGGCTACAGGGGCGGGTGGCTACACCTTC
CASRATGAGGYTF
>TRBV6-4|NA|TRBJ1-4|NA
TGTGCCAGCAGTGACTCCAAGGGGTCTAATGAAAAACTGTTTTTT
CASSDSKGSNEKLFF
>TRBV6-5|NA|TRBJ2-7|NA
TGTGCCAGCAGTTGGAGGGGTATTTTCTACGAGCAGTACTTC
CASSWRGIFYEQYF
>TRBV5-1|TRBD1|TRBJ1-5|NA
TGCGCCAGCAGCTTGGGGGTTCCGAAGGGACAGGATGGCAATCAGCCCCAGCATTTT
CASSLGVPKGQDGNQPQHF
>TRBV11-2|TRBD1|TRBJ2-7|NA
TGTGCCAGCAGCTTAGCTTGGACAGGGGGACCGTCCTACGAGCAGTACTTC
CASSLAWTGGPSYEQYF
>TRBV7-2|NA|TRBJ1-2|NA
TGTGCCAGCAGCTTAGCTTACCGCCCAGTAAACTATGGCTACACCTTC
CASSLAYRPVNYGYTF
>TRBV6-5|NA|TRBJ1-1|once
TGTGCCAGCAGTTACTCTCGCCGAAAAGGGGTCACTGAAGCTTTCTTT
CASSYSRRKGVTEAFF
>TRBV11-2|NA|TRBJ2-7|NA
TGTGCCAGCAGCTTAGCTGGGGGGCCCTCCTACGAGCAGTACTTC
CASSLAGGPSYEQYF